This section outlines one T cell receptor beta chain sequence together with its context. This specimen comes from a study of T-cell reconstitution after alpha-beta-depleted transplantation in children. For TCRbeta, the library was prepared with unique molecular identifiers. TCRdb called the PCR reads again in MiXCR, with one record for every CDR3 protein. The data show some 440,000 distinct CDR3 sequences, 15% to 20% seen once. The CDR3 loop spans 14 amino acids. V lost 6 bases to trimming and J lost 6 bases; unmatched junction nucleotides: 5. Germline V gene lookup returns CDR1 SGHDT and CDR2 YYEEEE.

Sample: PBMCs, mostly from graft donor cells, taken 360 days after TCRalphabeta/CD19-depleted stem cell transplant. This chain links TRBV5-6 with TRBJ1-5; 11 bases fit TRBD1. This TCR derives from a boy under two years old who had a stem cell transplant for Wiskott-Aldrich syndrome, so the T cells may come from the graft donor. The CDR3 sequence: CASKTGQGGQPQHF. The DNA for the CDR3 is TGTGCCAGCAAGACGGGACAGGGGGGTCAGCCCCAGCATTTT.